This T cell receptor beta chain was recovered during a study of shared clonotypes between healthy human individuals. Repertoires were generated with immunoSEQ multiplex PCR, while TCRdb's copy carries only in-frame clones and drops some. The data contain over a million clones, around 82% of them singletons. Study-wide results and limits: Estimated richness values were generally larger in naive subsets than in memory subsets.

Of note for this clone: Its antigen is still unknown.

In germline, CDR1 is LNHNV, CDR2 YYDKDF (reference sequence). This CDR3 comprises 16 residues. V shed 0 bases and J shed 3 bases, with 11 bases lying between them. The genes are TRBV15 and TRBJ1-4; TRBD1 might be the D (6 bases). The sequenced sample was memory CD4+ T cells from PBMCs. The subset: CD45RA-negative fraction. This clonotype was obtained from a young man in good health. Some clones in this sample may be carry-over from other donors' samples. The CDR3 sequence: CATSRDPGQPNEKLFF. The CDR3 DNA reads as TGTGCCACCAGCAGAGATCCCGGACAGCCTAATGAAAAACTGTTTTTT.